This TCR beta chain was recorded in a study of blood T cell repertoires in COVID-19. Overall study: PBMCs, B-cell-depleted T cells, or T cells provided the cDNA or gDNA that made up the material.

Followed longitudinally, the Seattle patients had been enrolled during active infection. The method was immunoSEQ multiplex PCR; TCRdb's version includes in-frame clones alone and lacks a portion of them. The sample records more than 85,000 clones, about nine tenths being singletons. Between the trimmed V and J ends, which lost 4 bases and 6 bases, there was a span of 10 bases. This CDR3 is built from 13 residues. The germline gives CDR1 MGHRA, CDR2 YSYEKL. This chain joins TRBV4-1 and TRBJ1-5; TRBD1 is a possible D gene (6 bases). The sample was peripheral blood. This clonotype originated in a woman between 45 and 60 years old with COVID-19, enrolled during active disease. The CDR3 sequence: CASSPGDGQPQHF. The DNA of the CDR3 is TGCGCCAGCAGCCCAGGGGACGGTCAGCCCCAGCATTTT.